This T cell receptor beta chain was obtained from a study of T cells after yellow fever vaccination. TCRdb re-analysed the 5' RACE reads in MiXCR, keeping a single row per CDR3 protein. The sample yields about 370,000 distinct CDR3 sequences, 11% seen once. V was pared by 3 bases and J by 2 bases, with 13 bases between. There are 15 residues in the CDR3. The J gene is TRBJ1-1, the V gene TRBV12-3 or TRBV12-4; perhaps TRBD1 as D (5 bases). The input for sequencing was PBMCs, taken on the day of the first yellow fever vaccination. The source is a man between 18 and 35 years old who received the YFV17D yellow fever vaccine. CDR3 in amino acids: CASSFDSTVNTEAFF. In nucleotides, the CDR3 is TGTGCCAGCAGTTTCGATTCGACAGTCAACACTGAAGCTTTCTTT.